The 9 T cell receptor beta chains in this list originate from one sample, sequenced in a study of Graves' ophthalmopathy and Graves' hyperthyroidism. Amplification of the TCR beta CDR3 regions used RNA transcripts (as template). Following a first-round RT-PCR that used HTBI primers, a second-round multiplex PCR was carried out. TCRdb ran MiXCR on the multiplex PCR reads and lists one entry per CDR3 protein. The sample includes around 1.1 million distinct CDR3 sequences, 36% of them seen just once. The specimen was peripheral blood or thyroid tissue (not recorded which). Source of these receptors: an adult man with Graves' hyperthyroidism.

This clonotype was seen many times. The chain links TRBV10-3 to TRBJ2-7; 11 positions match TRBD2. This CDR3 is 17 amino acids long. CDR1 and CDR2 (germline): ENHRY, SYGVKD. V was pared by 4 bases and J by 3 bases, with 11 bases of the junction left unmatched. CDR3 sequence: CAISALAGESKIYEQYF. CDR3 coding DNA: TGTGCCATCAGTGCACTAGCGGGAGAATCCAAGATCTACGAGCAGTACTTC.

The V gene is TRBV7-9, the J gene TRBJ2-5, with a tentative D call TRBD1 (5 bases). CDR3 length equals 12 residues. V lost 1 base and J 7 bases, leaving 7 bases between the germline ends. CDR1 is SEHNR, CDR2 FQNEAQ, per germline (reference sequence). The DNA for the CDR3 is TGTGCCAGCAGCTTAGGTGACAGGACCCAGTACTTC. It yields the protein CASSLGDRTQYF.

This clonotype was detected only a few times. CDR3 DNA: TGTGCCAGCAGCGGTTCCCGACCTAATCTCGAGCAGTACTTC. Protein product: CASSGSRPNLEQYF. The V call is TRBV6-2 or TRBV6-3, the J call TRBJ2-7; D is undetermined. This CDR3 is 14 amino acids long. V shed 6 bases and J shed 6 bases, with 18 bases lying between them. Germline-derived CDR1 and CDR2 are MNHEY and SVGEGT.

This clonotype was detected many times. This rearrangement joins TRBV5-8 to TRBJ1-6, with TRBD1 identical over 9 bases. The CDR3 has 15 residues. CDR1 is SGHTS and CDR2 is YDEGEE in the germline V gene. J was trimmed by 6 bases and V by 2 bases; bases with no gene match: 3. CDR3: CASSFGQGTNSPLHF. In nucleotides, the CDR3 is TGTGCCAGCAGCTTCGGACAGGGGACTAATTCACCCCTCCACTTT.

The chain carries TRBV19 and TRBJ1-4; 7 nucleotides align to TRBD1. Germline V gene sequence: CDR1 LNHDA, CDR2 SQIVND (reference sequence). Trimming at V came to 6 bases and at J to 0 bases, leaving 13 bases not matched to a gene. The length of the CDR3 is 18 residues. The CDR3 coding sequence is TGTGCCAGTAGCGAGACAGGGAGAATCGTGTCAACTAATGAAAAACTGTTTTTT. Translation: CASSETGRIVSTNEKLFF.

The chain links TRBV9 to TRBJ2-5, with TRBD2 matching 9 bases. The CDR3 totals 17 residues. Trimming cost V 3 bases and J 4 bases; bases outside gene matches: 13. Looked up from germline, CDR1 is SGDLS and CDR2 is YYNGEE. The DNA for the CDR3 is TGTGCCAGCAGCGCGGGGCTAGCGGGATTTAGCAGAGAGACCCAGTACTTC. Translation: CASSAGLAGFSRETQYF.

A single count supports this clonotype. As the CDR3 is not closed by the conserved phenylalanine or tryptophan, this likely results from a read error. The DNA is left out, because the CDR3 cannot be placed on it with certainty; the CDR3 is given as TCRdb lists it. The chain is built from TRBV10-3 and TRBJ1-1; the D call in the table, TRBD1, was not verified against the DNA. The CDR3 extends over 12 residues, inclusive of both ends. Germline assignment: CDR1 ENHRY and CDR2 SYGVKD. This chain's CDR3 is CAISEDRGRALY.

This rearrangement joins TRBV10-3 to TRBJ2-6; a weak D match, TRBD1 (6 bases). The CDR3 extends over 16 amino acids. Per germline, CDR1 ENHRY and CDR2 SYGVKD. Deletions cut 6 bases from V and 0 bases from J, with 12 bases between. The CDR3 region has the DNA TGTGCCATCAGGTTTGGACAGTCCTCTGGGGCCAACGTCCTGACTTTC. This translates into CAIRFGQSSGANVLTF.

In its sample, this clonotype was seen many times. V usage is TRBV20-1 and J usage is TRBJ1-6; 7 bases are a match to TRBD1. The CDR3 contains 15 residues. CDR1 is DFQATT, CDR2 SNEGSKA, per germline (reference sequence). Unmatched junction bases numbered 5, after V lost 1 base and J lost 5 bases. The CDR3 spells CSARGQGENNSPLHF. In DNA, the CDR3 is TGCAGTGCTAGAGGCCAGGGGGAAAATAATTCACCCCTCCACTTT.